This T cell receptor beta chain emerged from a study of cytomegalovirus exposure and HLA in healthy donors. This clone has just one count. The PCR employed 60 Vbeta primers together with 13 Jbeta primers. Method: immunoSEQ multiplex PCR; TCRdb's copy keeps in-frame clones and lacks some. The sample holds just over 150,000 clones, roughly 84% seen once. CDR1 SGHRS and CDR2 YFSETQ come from the germline V gene. V lost 0 bases, J lost 8 bases, and 12 bases lay in between. The CDR3 sequence is 14 residues long. The rearrangement uses TRBV5-1 and TRBJ2-1; the D gene is possibly TRBD1 (7 bases). The sequencing input was PBMCs. The source of this sequence is a young woman in good health and CMV-seronegative. The CDR3 DNA sequence: TGCGCCAGCAGCTTGGGCACAGGGGAGGATGAGCAGTTCTTC. Residues: CASSLGTGEDEQFF.